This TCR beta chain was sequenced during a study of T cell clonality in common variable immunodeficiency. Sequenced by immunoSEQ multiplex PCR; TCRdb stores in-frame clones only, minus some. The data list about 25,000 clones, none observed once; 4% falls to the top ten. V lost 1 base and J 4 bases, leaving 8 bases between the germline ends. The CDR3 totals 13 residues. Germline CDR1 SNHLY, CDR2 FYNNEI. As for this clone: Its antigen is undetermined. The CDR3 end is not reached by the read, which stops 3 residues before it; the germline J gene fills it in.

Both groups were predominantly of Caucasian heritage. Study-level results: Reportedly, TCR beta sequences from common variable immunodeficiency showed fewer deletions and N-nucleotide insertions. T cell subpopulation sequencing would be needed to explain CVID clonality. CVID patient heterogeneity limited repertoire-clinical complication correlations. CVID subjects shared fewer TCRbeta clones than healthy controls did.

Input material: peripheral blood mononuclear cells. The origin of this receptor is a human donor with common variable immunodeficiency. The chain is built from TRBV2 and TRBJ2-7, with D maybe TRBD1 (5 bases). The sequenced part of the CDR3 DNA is TGTGCCAGCAGTGAAGGGGGCCTGTACGAG. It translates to CASSEGGLYE. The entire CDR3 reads CASSEGGLYEQYF.